This passage covers 17 T cell receptor beta chains from one sample sequenced in a study of blood T cell repertoires in COVID-19. Here immunoSEQ multiplex PCR was the method, and the copy in TCRdb shows in-frame clones only, minus some. In the table there are approximately 130,000 clones, 77% of which are singletons. Source material: peripheral blood. The receptors derive from a man at least 80 years old with acute or convalescent COVID-19.

This CDR3 reads CASSLRYLAGGLQETQYF. The CDR3 nucleotides read TGTGCCAGCAGCCTCCGCTACCTAGCGGGGGGACTTCAAGAGACCCAGTACTTC. The V call is TRBV6-2 or TRBV6-3, the J call TRBJ2-5; 11 bases align to TRBD2. Germline CDR1 reads MNHEY; CDR2 reads SVGEGT. Losses at the gene ends were 6 bases for V and 2 bases for J; bases not matched to a gene: 14. The length of the CDR3 is 18 residues.

This chain uses TRBV28 with TRBJ1-1; no clear D gene. Germline-derived CDR1 and CDR2 are MDHEN and SYDVKM. The CDR3 is 11 residues long. V was pared by 8 bases and J by 1 base, with 5 bases between. Here the CDR3 reads CASRENTEAFF. Written as DNA, the CDR3 is TGTGCCAGCCGAGAGAACACTGAAGCTTTCTTT.

The chain links TRBV28 to TRBJ2-5, with D tentatively TRBD1 (6 bases). Trimming removed 3 bases from V and 2 bases from J, with 16 bases in between. The CDR3 totals 16 residues. The germline gives CDR1 MDHEN, CDR2 SYDVKM. CDR3 protein: CASSLQGISLQETQYF. CDR3 DNA sequence: TGTGCCAGCAGTTTGCAGGGGATTAGCCTGCAAGAGACCCAGTACTTC.

The chain recombines TRBV11-3 with TRBJ2-6; unclear D gene. Germline loops: CDR1 SGHNT, CDR2 YENEEA. The CDR3 runs 15 residues. Between the trimmed V and J ends, which lost 4 bases and 0 bases, there was a span of 7 bases. The CDR3 DNA sequence: TGTGCCAGCAGCTCGGGTCGCTCTGGGGCCAACGTCCTGACTTTC. It translates to CASSSGRSGANVLTF.

To note about this clone: Other DNA sequences in the sample encode the same CDR3. The chain couples TRBV3-1 (or the pseudogene TRBV3-2) to TRBJ1-2, with 11 nucleotides matching TRBD1. Germline CDR1 and CDR2: LGHDT and YNNKEL (reference sequence). The V and J ends lost 4 bases and 7 bases, in that order; junction bases with no gene match: 2. The CDR3 spans 13 residues. CDR3 sequence reads: CASSPGQGAGYTF. The CDR3 nucleotides read TGTGCCAGCAGCCCCGGACAGGGGGCTGGCTACACCTTC.

This clone was counted between two and nine times. This chain joins TRBV18 and TRBJ2-7, with D perhaps TRBD1 (5 bases). The CDR3 spans 15 residues. V lost 5 bases and J 1 base, leaving 15 bases between the germline ends. The germline CDR1 and CDR2 sequences are KGHSH and LQKENI. For the CDR3, the DNA is TGTGCCAGCTCATTCCAGACAGACCCTTCCTACGAGCAGTACTTC. It yields the protein CASSFQTDPSYEQYF.

The chain is built from TRBV11-3 and TRBJ2-5; TRBD2 is a possible D gene (5 bases). The CDR3 length is 14 residues. The V and J ends lost 2 bases and 4 bases respectively, with 11 bases between them. From germline, CDR1 is SGHNT and CDR2 YENEEA. The CDR3 DNA sequence: TGTGCCAGCAGCTTAAGGGCCGAGGGAGAGACCCAGTACTTC. Translating gives CASSLRAEGETQYF.

This clone came up once. This sequence joins TRBV4-1 and TRBJ1-4; D call uncertain. Germline V gene lookup returns CDR1 MGHRA and CDR2 YSYEKL. This CDR3 contains 17 residues. V was trimmed by 11 bases and J by 4 bases, leaving 26 bases between them. The CDR3 region is CARRRLQDGRNNEKLFF. The CDR3 DNA reads TGCGCCCGCCGCCGACTCCAGGACGGGAGAAATAATGAAAAACTGTTTTTT.

The CDR3 sequence: CASSRGEDRLNTEAFF. CDR3 nucleotides: TGTGCCAGCAGTAGGGGCGAAGACAGGTTGAACACTGAAGCTTTCTTT. V usage is TRBV6-2 or TRBV6-3 and J usage is TRBJ1-1, with D possibly TRBD1 on 6 matching bases. V lost 5 bases to trimming and J lost 0 bases, with 16 bases between them. Germline lookup yields CDR1 MNHEY and CDR2 SVGEGT. This CDR3 comprises 16 residues.

The chain combines TRBV6-5 with TRBJ1-1; TRBD1 agrees at 7 bases. In germline, CDR1 is MNHEY, CDR2 SVGAGI. The CDR3 has 16 amino acids. The V and J ends lost 2 bases and 1 base, in that order; junction bases with no gene match: 7. Here the CDR3 DNA reads TGTGCCAGCAGTTACCGGAGGGGGCGGCAGAACACTGAAGCTTTCTTT. Translated, it gives CASSYRRGRQNTEAFF.

The chain is built from TRBV5-4 and TRBJ2-1, with D possibly TRBD2 on 6 matching bases. The V end lost 0 bases, the J end lost 5 bases, and 15 bases lay between the germline ends. Germline CDR1 SGHNT, CDR2 YYREEE (reference sequence). The CDR3 is made up of 16 amino acids. In DNA form, the CDR3 reads TGTGCCAGCAGCTTGGTGCCTAGCGTTGGGGACAATGAGCAGTTCTTC. Translating gives CASSLVPSVGDNEQFF.

This chain joins TRBV5-1 and TRBJ2-6; D unclear. V was trimmed by 4 bases and J by 2 bases, leaving 10 bases between them. Germline CDR1 is SGHRS and CDR2 is YFSETQ. The CDR3 runs to 15 residues. The CDR3 nucleotides read TGCGCCAGCAGCCGGGTGGTGGCTGGGGCCAACGTCCTGACTTTC. This gives the protein CASSRVVAGANVLTF.

This chain links TRBV6-6 with TRBJ2-7; possibly TRBD1 for D (6 bases). V lost 6 bases, J lost 3 bases, and 9 bases lay in between. CDR3 size: 12 residues. CDR1 is MNHNY and CDR2 is SVGAGI in the germline V gene (reference sequence). CDR3 sequence (DNA): TGTGCCAGCAGGGACAGAATCTACGAGCAGTACTTC. Encoded protein: CASRDRIYEQYF.

This clone was seen a handful of times. Other nucleotide sequences from this sample produce the same CDR3. The chain recombines TRBV7-9 with TRBJ2-5; the D is unclear. The V gene lost 3 bases and the J gene lost 2 bases, with 10 bases spanning the gap. This CDR3 is 14 amino acids long. Germline assignment: CDR1 SEHNR and CDR2 FQNEAQ (reference sequence). The CDR3 is CASSLTVPQETQYF. CDR3 bases: TGTGCCAGCAGCTTGACTGTACCGCAAGAGACCCAGTACTTC.

The chain uses TRBV7-2 and TRBJ1-2; 10 bases fit TRBD1. V was pared by 5 bases and J by 8 bases, with 14 bases of the junction left unmatched. The CDR3 contains 16 residues. CDR1 SGHTA and CDR2 FQGNSA come from the germline V gene. The CDR3 is CASSIRTGGRGSGYTF. In DNA form, the CDR3 reads TGTGCCAGCAGCATCAGGACAGGGGGAAGGGGCAGCGGCTACACCTTC.

There are a few counts of this clone. The sample carries other DNA sequences with the same CDR3. The V and J genes are TRBV6-5 and TRBJ1-6; 8 nucleotides line up with TRBD1. This CDR3 has 14 amino acids. The V gene's germline CDR1 is MNHEY and CDR2 SVGAGI. With V trimmed by 5 bases and J by 7 bases, 4 bases remained unmatched. CDR3 sequence (DNA): TGTGCCAGCAGTCCGACAGGGGTGAATTCACCCCTCCACTTT. The encoded protein is CASSPTGVNSPLHF.

The V call is TRBV7-2, the J call TRBJ2-2; TRBD1 matches at 7 bases. This CDR3 has 16 amino acids. Trimming cost V 2 bases and J 2 bases; bases outside gene matches: 5. Germline loops: CDR1 SGHTA, CDR2 FQGNSA. CDR3 sequence reads: CASSLLGDRNTGELFF. The CDR3 nucleotides read TGTGCCAGCAGCTTATTGGGGGACAGAAACACCGGGGAGCTGTTTTTT.